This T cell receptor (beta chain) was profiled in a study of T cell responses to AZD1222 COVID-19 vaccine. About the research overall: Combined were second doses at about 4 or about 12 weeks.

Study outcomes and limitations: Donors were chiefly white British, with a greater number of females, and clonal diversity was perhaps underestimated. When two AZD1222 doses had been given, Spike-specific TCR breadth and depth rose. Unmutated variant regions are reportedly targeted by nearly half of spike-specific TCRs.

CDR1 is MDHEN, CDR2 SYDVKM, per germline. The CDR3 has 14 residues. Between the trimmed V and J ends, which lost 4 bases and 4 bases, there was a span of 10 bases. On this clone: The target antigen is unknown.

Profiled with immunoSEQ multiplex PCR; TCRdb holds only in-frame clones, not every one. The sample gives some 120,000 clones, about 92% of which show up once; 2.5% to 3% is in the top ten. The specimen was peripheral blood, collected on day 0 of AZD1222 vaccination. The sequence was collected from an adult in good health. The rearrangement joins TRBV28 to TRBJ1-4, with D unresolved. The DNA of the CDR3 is TGTGCCAGCAGTTCGCGACTGATTAATGAAAAACTGTTTTTT. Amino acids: CASSSRLINEKLFF.